Following are 28 T cell receptor beta chains from one sample sequenced in a study of T cell changes during pregnancy in multiple sclerosis. The method was immunoSEQ multiplex PCR; TCRdb's version includes in-frame clones alone and lacks a portion of them. The repertoire holds 88,000 or so clones, with 92% as singletons. The source material was peripheral blood, sampled before pregnancy. The receptors derive from a female donor with multiple sclerosis, enrolled in a pregnancy study.

V gene TRBV27 combines with J gene TRBJ2-7, with TRBD1 as a possible D gene (5 bases). This CDR3 contains 15 residues. Trimming took off 5 bases at V and 5 bases at J, with 19 bases between the two ends. The V gene's germline CDR1 is MNHEY and CDR2 SMNVEV (reference sequence). In DNA, the CDR3 is TGTGCCAGCAGTCCCTCAGTCCAGGGAAGGGACGAGCAGTACTTC. Residues: CASSPSVQGRDEQYF.

CDR3 coding DNA: TGTGCCAGCAGGGGAGGGTACGAGACACCAGCCTACGAGCAGTACTTC. Its protein product is CASRGGYETPAYEQYF. The gene calls are TRBV28 and TRBJ2-7; 7 bases are shared with TRBD2. V was clipped by 6 bases and J by 2 bases; unmatched bases: 13. Germline V gene sequence: CDR1 MDHEN, CDR2 SYDVKM. The CDR3 consists of 16 residues. The whole variable domain, remainder taken from reference TRBV28 and TRBJ2-7, is DVKVTQSSRYLVKRTGEKVFLECVQDMDHENMFWYRQDPGLGLRLIYFSYDVKMKEKGDIPEGYSVSREKKERFSLILESASTNQTSMYLCASRGGYETPAYEQYFGPGTRLTVT.

The rearrangement uses TRBV28 and TRBJ1-1, with D perhaps matching TRBD1 (5 bases). Trimming took 9 bases from V and 6 from J, leaving 17 bases between them. CDR1 is MDHEN, CDR2 SYDVKM, per germline. The CDR3 extends over 13 amino acids. The CDR3 DNA reads TGTGCCAGTTTATCAGGGCCTCGGGCTGAAGCTTTCTTT. It encodes CASLSGPRAEAFF. The entire variable domain, with the rest obtained from reference TRBV28 and TRBJ1-1, is as follows: DVKVTQSSRYLVKRTGEKVFLECVQDMDHENMFWYRQDPGLGLRLIYFSYDVKMKEKGDIPEGYSVSREKKERFSLILESASTNQTSMYLCASLSGPRAEAFFGQGTRLTVV.

Concerning this clone: A junction boundary mismatches the germline segment, possibly from a read error. The rearrangement links TRBV28 to TRBJ2-7; TRBD2 agrees at 7 bases. The CDR3 is 12 amino acids. Germline V CDR1 and CDR2: MDHEN, SYDVKM. The CDR3 DNA sequence: TGTGCCAGCAGTTTGAGTGTGCGGGAGCGAAACTTC. This encodes CASSLSVRERNF.

This clone came up a few times. The genes are TRBV29-1 and TRBJ2-7, with a weak D call TRBD2 (6 bases). The CDR3 extends over 14 amino acids. V was shortened by 2 bases and J by 0 bases, with 11 bases between the two germline ends. CDR1 and CDR2 from the germline V gene are SQVTM and ANQGSEA. As DNA, the CDR3 is TGCAGCGTTGAAACAGCGGGTAGCTCCTACGAGCAGTACTTC. It yields the protein CSVETAGSSYEQYF.

This chain connects TRBV9 to TRBJ1-1, with 7 bases matching TRBD1. Germline CDR1 is SGDLS and CDR2 is YYNGEE. Trimming took 0 bases from V and 0 from J; bases not matched to a gene: 5. There are 16 residues in the CDR3. Here the CDR3 DNA reads TGTGCCAGCAGCGTAGACCCTGGGACAGTGAACACTGAAGCTTTCTTT. Its translation: CASSVDPGTVNTEAFF.

This clone was recorded only once. The chain uses TRBV10-3 and TRBJ2-7; 12 bases match TRBD1. V trimming: 4 bases; J trimming: 9 bases; junction bases outside the gene matches: 7. CDR3 length: 14 amino acids. Germline V gene sequence: CDR1 ENHRY, CDR2 SYGVKD. CDR3 region: CAISAGTGGAGQYF. CDR3 DNA: TGTGCCATCAGTGCAGGGACAGGGGGCGCGGGGCAGTACTTC.

The V call is TRBV19, the J call TRBJ1-5, with 7 bases fitting TRBD1. V shed 6 bases and J 1 base; nucleotides not matched to a gene: 3. The CDR3 totals 14 residues. The V gene's germline CDR1 is LNHDA and CDR2 SQIVND (reference sequence). In nucleotides, the CDR3 is TGTGCCAGTAGGCCGGGACAGAGCAATCAGCCCCAGCATTTT. Residues: CASRPGQSNQPQHF.

This clone was found once. This chain uses TRBV5-6 with TRBJ2-5; 11 bases match TRBD1. J gave up 10 bases and V 0 bases, and 11 bases lay outside the gene matches. CDR1 and CDR2 (germline): SGHDT, YYEEEE. The CDR3 spans 16 residues. The CDR3 region is CASSLEDVGQGVDQYF. The DNA of the CDR3 is TGTGCCAGCAGCTTGGAAGACGTGGGACAGGGGGTTGACCAGTACTTC.

This chain uses TRBV28 with TRBJ1-3; the D is unclear. Trimming took off 4 bases at V and 1 base at J, with 8 bases between the two ends. CDR3 length: 14 amino acids. Germline values: CDR1 MDHEN, CDR2 SYDVKM. The CDR3 nucleotides read TGTGCCAGCAGTTCCCCGGGGTCTGGAAACACCATATATTTT. Protein sequence: CASSSPGSGNTIYF.

This chain joins TRBV4-2 and TRBJ1-4, with D perhaps matching TRBD1 (6 bases). The CDR3 runs to 18 residues. Germline loops: CDR1 LGHNA, CDR2 YNFKEQ. V gave up 0 bases and J gave up 7 bases, with 21 bases separating them. CDR3 bases: TGTGCCAGCAGCCAAGATTTGGCAGCAGGGGCGCAGGGTGAAAAACTGTTTTTT. Residues: CASSQDLAAGAQGEKLFF.

CDR3 sequence: CASSILAGVADTQYF. CDR3 nucleotide sequence: TGTGCCAGCAGTATCTTAGCGGGAGTGGCAGATACGCAGTATTTT. The chain employs TRBV6-6 and TRBJ2-3, with 9 bases matching TRBD2. With 5 bases clipped from V and 4 bases from J, the junction kept 7 bases outside the gene matches. Germline CDR1 reads MNHNY; CDR2 reads SVGAGI (reference sequence). The CDR3 is 15 amino acids.

This chain links TRBV9 with TRBJ2-7; the match to TRBD2 covers 10 bases. After removal of 8 bases from V and 1 base from J, the junction contained 0 bases not matched to a gene. This CDR3 has 12 residues. Germline values: CDR1 SGDLS, CDR2 YYNGEE. In DNA, the CDR3 is TGTGCCAGACTAGCGGGGTCCTACGAGCAGTACTTC. Encoded protein: CARLAGSYEQYF.

In its sample, this clone was seen once. One end of the junction does not line up with germline, which may come from a read error. This CDR3 is also generated by other DNA sequences in the sample. The V gene is TRBV5-4, the J gene TRBJ2-7, with 8 bases aligning to TRBD2. The CDR3 has 14 residues. Germline assignment: CDR1 SGHNT and CDR2 YYREEE (reference sequence). CDR3 amino acids: CASSLGTRKYEQYF. The CDR3 DNA reads as TGTGCCAGCAGCCTCGGGACTAGAAAGTACGAACAGTACTTC.

The V gene is TRBV6-4, the J gene TRBJ2-2, with D tentatively TRBD2 (6 bases). The length of the CDR3 is 18 residues. Germline lookup yields CDR1 MRHNA and CDR2 SNTAGT. Trimming removed 6 bases from V and 1 base from J, with 21 bases in between. CDR3 in amino acids: CASSPTASWRENTGELFF. As DNA, the CDR3 is TGTGCCAGCAGCCCGACAGCCAGTTGGCGGGAGAACACCGGGGAGCTGTTTTTT.

The DNA for the CDR3 is TGTGCCAGCAGTTTTCTAGCCACACAAGAGACCCAGTACTTC. It is translated as CASSFLATQETQYF. The chain combines TRBV27 with TRBJ2-5, with a weak D call TRBD2 (5 bases). The CDR3 sequence is 14 residues long. Between the trimmed V and J ends, which lost 3 bases and 2 bases, there was a span of 10 bases. The germline CDR1 and CDR2 sequences are MNHEY and SMNVEV (reference sequence).

This clone was recorded only once. The rearrangement uses TRBV4-3 and TRBJ2-7; 12 bases map to TRBD2. Looked up from germline, CDR1 is LGHNA and CDR2 is YSLEER. Trimming cost V 1 base and J 5 bases; bases outside gene matches: 0. The CDR3 spans 14 residues. This chain's CDR3 is CASSQGTSGNEQYF. In DNA, the CDR3 is TGCGCCAGCAGCCAAGGGACTAGCGGGAACGAGCAGTACTTC.

V and J are TRBV5-1 and TRBJ2-5; TRBD2 is a possible D gene (6 bases). This CDR3 spans 17 amino acids. Looked up from germline, CDR1 is SGHRS and CDR2 is YFSETQ. V was shortened by 0 bases and J by 5 bases, with 20 bases between the two germline ends. The CDR3 here is CASSLGLRDSGEETQYF. The CDR3, as DNA: TGCGCCAGCAGCTTGGGCCTCCGGGACTCCGGGGAGGAGACCCAGTACTTC. The full variable domain, rest sourced from reference TRBV5-1 and TRBJ2-5, is KAGVTQTPRYLIKTRGQQVTLSCSPISGHRSVSWYQQTPGQGLQFLFEYFSETQRNKGNFPGRFSGRQFSNSRSEMNVSTLELGDSALYLCASSLGLRDSGEETQYFGPGTRLLVL.

The gene calls are TRBV4-2 and TRBJ2-1, with D tentatively TRBD2 (6 bases). The ends were cut back, 0 bases at V and 2 bases at J, with 17 bases in the middle. The CDR3 covers 18 residues. Germline lookup yields CDR1 LGHNA and CDR2 YNFKEQ. CDR3 protein: CASSQDGGKEGPYNEQFF. As DNA, the CDR3 is TGTGCCAGCAGCCAAGATGGGGGTAAGGAGGGCCCCTACAATGAGCAGTTCTTC.

The chain employs TRBV2 and TRBJ1-2; D unclear. The V and J ends lost 2 bases and 0 bases respectively, with 7 bases between them. Per the germline V gene, CDR1 is SNHLY and CDR2 is FYNNEI. The CDR3 consists of 14 residues. As DNA, the CDR3 is TGTGCCAGCAGTGAAAGACAAGCTAACTATGGCTACACCTTC. Translated, it gives CASSERQANYGYTF.

The chain joins TRBV28 to TRBJ2-7, with TRBD2 matching over 8 bases. Trimming at V came to 5 bases and at J to 7 bases, leaving 16 bases not matched to a gene. Germline lookup yields CDR1 MDHEN and CDR2 SYDVKM. The CDR3 sequence is 16 residues long. The CDR3 region is CASSRGPGGARGEQYF. The CDR3 DNA sequence: TGTGCCAGCAGTCGAGGCCCGGGGGGGGCGCGTGGTGAGCAGTACTTC.

V gene TRBV29-1 combines with J gene TRBJ2-5, with TRBD2 as a possible D gene (6 bases). Germline V CDR1 and CDR2: SQVTM, ANQGSEA. The CDR3 contains 13 residues. The germline V and J ends were trimmed by 7 bases and 4 bases, with 16 bases remaining between them. CDR3 bases: TGCAGCGCCACGGGACTGATGGGAGAGACCCAGTACTTC. Protein sequence: CSATGLMGETQYF. Based on the CDR3 plus reference TRBV29-1 and TRBJ2-5, the full variable domain is SAVISQKPSRDICQRGTSLTIQCQVDSQVTMMFWYRQQPGQSLTLIATANQGSEATYESGFVIDKFPISRPNLTFSTLTVSNMSPEDSSIYLCSATGLMGETQYFGPGTRLLVL.

The gene calls are TRBV7-9 and TRBJ2-1, with 9 bases lining up with TRBD1. The germline gives CDR1 SEHNR, CDR2 FQNEAQ (reference sequence). J was trimmed by 3 bases and V by 5 bases; bases with no gene match: 5. The CDR3 totals 15 residues. For the CDR3, the DNA is TGTGCCAGCAGCCCGGACAGGGGAAGCTACAATGAGCAGTTCTTC. This translates into CASSPDRGSYNEQFF.

V is TRBV2 and J is TRBJ1-2; TRBD1 matches at 8 bases. Germline V gives CDR1 SNHLY, CDR2 FYNNEI. The CDR3 runs 14 residues. J lost 4 bases, V lost 6 bases, and 7 bases had no gene match. The CDR3 nucleotides read TGTGCCAGCAGCGCTACAGGGGGAAGCTATGGCTACACCTTC. As protein: CASSATGGSYGYTF. The entire variable domain, with the rest obtained from reference TRBV2 and TRBJ1-2, is as follows: EPEVTQTPSHQVTQMGQEVILRCVPISNHLYFYWYRQILGQKVEFLVSFYNNEISEKSEIFDDQFSVERPDGSNFTLKIRSTKLEDSAMYFCASSATGGSYGYTFGSGTRLTVV.

V is TRBV28 and J is TRBJ1-5; D might be TRBD1 (5 bases). The CDR3 contains 15 residues. The V end was cut by 5 bases, the J end by 5 bases, with 16 bases between. Germline CDR1 reads MDHEN; CDR2 reads SYDVKM. This CDR3 is CASSHIPGRDQPQHF. In DNA form, the CDR3 reads TGTGCCAGCAGTCATATTCCAGGGAGGGATCAGCCCCAGCATTTT.

This clone appeared once. The junction departs from the called germline gene at one end, perhaps through a read error. The chain is built from TRBV6-1 and TRBJ2-7; the D is unclear. The CDR3 extends over 11 amino acids. CDR1 and CDR2 from the germline V gene are MNHNS and SASEGT. Here the CDR3 DNA reads TGTGCCAGCAGTATATCCTTCGAGCAGTACTTC. It is translated as CASSISFEQYF.

This chain joins TRBV6-5 and TRBJ2-5, with 9 bases matching TRBD1. Looked up from germline, CDR1 is MNHEY and CDR2 is SVGAGI. V was pared by 7 bases and J by 3 bases, with 9 bases of the junction left unmatched. CDR3 length equals 15 residues. CDR3 DNA: TGTGCCAGCAAAACAGGGGGCCAGGGGGAAGAGACCCAGTACTTC. Residues: CASKTGGQGEETQYF.

The chain employs TRBV6-1 and TRBJ2-5; D is undetermined. The germline CDR1 and CDR2 sequences are MNHNS and SASEGT. The CDR3 is 10 residues long. Trimming took 10 bases from V and 4 from J, leaving 7 bases between them. CDR3 residues: CANPGETQYF. CDR3 in DNA: TGTGCCAACCCGGGAGAGACCCAGTACTTC.